The 12 T cell receptor beta chains below come from one sample, sequenced in a study of metastatic and nonmetastatic thyroid tumors. Every patient was untreated before thyroid surgery. Using MiXCR, TCRdb re-called clones from the PCR reads. This sample carries about 34,000 clones, less than 40% of them seen once, and the ten largest clones take roughly 22%. Sequenced: tumor tissue. The source of these receptors is a female donor with papillary thyroid cancer or a benign thyroid nodule (not recorded which). Some clones in this sample may be carry-over from other donors' samples.

This chain links TRBV7-8 with TRBJ1-6; no clear D gene. CDR1 is SGHVS, CDR2 FQNEAQ, per germline. V lost 5 bases and J 4 bases, leaving 12 bases between the germline ends. The CDR3 extends over 15 amino acids. CDR3 amino acids: CASSPHSLYNSPLHF. CDR3 DNA sequence: TGTGCCAGCAGCCCCCATTCTCTTTATAATTCACCCCTCCACTTT.

The rearrangement joins TRBV7-8 to TRBJ1-3; TRBD1 might be the D (6 bases). The germline V and J ends were trimmed by 2 bases and 1 base, with 9 bases remaining between them. CDR1 SGHVS and CDR2 FQNEAQ come from the germline V gene. The CDR3 consists of 15 residues. In DNA form, the CDR3 reads TGTGCCAGCAGCTTACTACAGGGATCTGGAAACACCATATATTTT. It translates to CASSLLQGSGNTIYF.

The J gene is TRBJ2-7, the V gene TRBV18, with 11 bases lining up with TRBD2. V lost 3 bases to trimming and J lost 2 bases; unmatched junction nucleotides: 6. The CDR3 covers 16 residues. Germline-derived CDR1 and CDR2 are KGHSH and LQKENI. CDR3 in amino acids: CASSPPGLAATYEQYF. The CDR3 region has the DNA TGTGCCAGCTCACCCCCGGGACTAGCGGCAACCTACGAGCAGTACTTC.

This chain uses TRBV24-1 with TRBJ2-2; no clear D. V lost 4 bases and J lost 6, with 8 bases in between. The CDR3 runs to 13 residues. Germline V gives CDR1 KGHDR, CDR2 SFDVKD. Here the CDR3 reads CATSDPPPGELFF. In nucleotides, the CDR3 is TGTGCCACCAGTGACCCCCCGCCCGGGGAGCTGTTTTTT.

This clone was found a few times. The rearrangement links TRBV6-2 or TRBV6-3 to TRBJ1-6, with 12 bases matching TRBD1. Trimming at V came to 4 bases and at J to 9 bases, leaving 13 bases not matched to a gene. Germline V lookup: CDR1 MNHEY, CDR2 SVGEGT. This CDR3 comprises 18 residues. The CDR3 nucleotides read TGTGCCAGCAGTTCCTTATCAACCGGGACAGGGGGCACTTCACCCCTCCACTTT. Translating it yields CASSSLSTGTGGTSPLHF.

This clone occurred a few times. This sequence joins TRBV12-3 or TRBV12-4 and TRBJ1-1; D not resolved. The CDR3 is made up of 14 amino acids. V was clipped by 6 bases and J by 1 base, with 12 bases between them. This CDR3 reads CASSSGRENTEAFF. The CDR3 coding sequence is TGTGCCAGCAGCTCTGGACGGGAGAACACTGAAGCTTTCTTT.

The gene calls are TRBV6-1 and TRBJ2-7, with TRBD1 identical over 9 bases. CDR1 and CDR2 (germline): MNHNS, SASEGT. This CDR3 is 14 amino acids long. Unmatched junction bases numbered 10, after V lost 6 bases and J lost 7 bases. This chain's CDR3 is CASRLRDRVNEQYF. CDR3 sequence (DNA): TGTGCCAGCAGACTCCGGGACAGGGTAAATGAGCAGTACTTC.

The chain links TRBV6-5 to TRBJ2-7, with D possibly TRBD1 on 5 matching bases. CDR1 and CDR2 (germline): MNHEY, SVGAGI. The CDR3 sequence is 16 residues long. The V end was cut by 0 bases, the J end by 2 bases, with 14 bases between. CDR3 in amino acids: CASSYSLYRFAYEQYF. For the CDR3, the DNA is TGTGCCAGCAGTTACTCGCTATACAGGTTTGCCTACGAGCAGTACTTC.

The chain combines TRBV18 with TRBJ1-1; D ambiguous. The CDR3 runs 14 residues. Germline assignment: CDR1 KGHSH and CDR2 LQKENI. Deletions cut 0 bases from V and 4 bases from J, with 9 bases between. The CDR3 nucleotides are TGTGCCAGCTCACCACCGGGCATGGGCACTGAAGCTTTCTTT. The encoded protein is CASSPPGMGTEAFF.

This clone has a handful of counts. The chain is built from TRBV6-1 and TRBJ2-3, with 12 bases aligning to TRBD2. V trimming: 7 bases; J trimming: 3 bases; junction bases outside the gene matches: 8. The CDR3 length is 16 residues. Germline V CDR1 and CDR2: MNHNS, SASEGT. The CDR3 loop is CASINGLAGMTDTQYF. CDR3 DNA sequence: TGTGCCAGCATCAACGGACTAGCGGGGATGACAGATACGCAGTATTTT.

This rearrangement joins TRBV30 to TRBJ2-1; no clear D gene. Germline values: CDR1 GTSNPN, CDR2 SVGIG (reference sequence). The CDR3 extends over 12 amino acids. V gave up 0 bases and J gave up 6 bases, with 6 bases separating them. The CDR3: CAWSVLGNEQFF. In DNA, the CDR3 is TGTGCCTGGAGTGTTCTAGGCAATGAGCAGTTCTTC.

This chain links TRBV19 with TRBJ2-3; 11 bases match TRBD1. Germline loops: CDR1 LNHDA, CDR2 SQIVND (reference sequence). V dropped 5 bases and J dropped 3; count of bases not matched to a gene: 10. The CDR3 is 17 amino acids. Here the CDR3 DNA reads TGTGCCAGTAGTGGATGGGACAGGGGGGGTGGAACAGATACGCAGTATTTT. Its translation is CASSGWDRGGGTDTQYF.